The present TCR beta chain was sequenced within a study of shared clonotypes between healthy human individuals. Study summary: Serving as donors were a couple of women and a few men, whose ages spanned 18 to 49. Each donor contributed plates that comprised three CD4 naive, three CD4 memory, two CD8 naive and one CD8 memory.

Sequenced by immunoSEQ multiplex PCR; TCRdb stores in-frame clones only, minus some. The sample records roughly 1.5 million clones, roughly 98% being singletons. Germline CDR1 is LNHDA and CDR2 is SQIVND (reference sequence). CDR3 length equals 14 residues. The V end was cut by 7 bases, the J end by 0 bases, with 9 bases between. Those who donated, Caucasian adults without exception, all lived in Nashville, Tennessee. Memory CD4+ cells were the fraction left after CD45RA+ naive selection. The sequenced material came from naive CD4+ T cells sorted from blood. Subset here: CD45RA+ positively selected. V gene TRBV19 combines with J gene TRBJ1-4; D unresolved. The receptor was derived from a man aged 25-45 years in good health. The CDR3 protein is CASTRGATNEKLFF. The CDR3 DNA sequence: TGTGCCAGTACCCGCGGGGCAACTAATGAAAAACTGTTTTTT.